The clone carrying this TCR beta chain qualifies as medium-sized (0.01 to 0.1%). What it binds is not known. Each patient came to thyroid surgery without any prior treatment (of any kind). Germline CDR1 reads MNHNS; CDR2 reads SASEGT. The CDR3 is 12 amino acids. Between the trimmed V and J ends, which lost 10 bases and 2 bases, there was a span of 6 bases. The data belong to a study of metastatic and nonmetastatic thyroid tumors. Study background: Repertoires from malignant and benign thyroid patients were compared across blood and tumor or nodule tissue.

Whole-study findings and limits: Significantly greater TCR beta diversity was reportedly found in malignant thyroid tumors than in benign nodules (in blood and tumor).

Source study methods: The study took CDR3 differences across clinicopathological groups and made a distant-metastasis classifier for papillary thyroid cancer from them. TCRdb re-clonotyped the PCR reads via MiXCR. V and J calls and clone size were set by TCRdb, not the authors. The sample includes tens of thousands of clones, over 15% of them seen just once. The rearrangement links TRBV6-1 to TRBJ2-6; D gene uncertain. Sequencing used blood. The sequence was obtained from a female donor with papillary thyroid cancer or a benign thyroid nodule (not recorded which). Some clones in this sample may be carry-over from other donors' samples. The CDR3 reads CAIRTGANVLTF. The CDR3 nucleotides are TGTGCCATCCGCACTGGGGCCAACGTCCTGACTTTC.